This entry lists 10 T cell receptor beta chains sequenced from one sample in a study of T cell responses to AZD1222 COVID-19 vaccine. Method: immunoSEQ multiplex PCR; TCRdb's copy keeps in-frame clones and lacks some. The sample lists roughly 84,000 clones; approximately 83% were seen once. Here the sequenced sample was peripheral blood, taken 28 days after the second AZD1222 dose. The receptor set was obtained from an adult who received the AZD1222 COVID-19 vaccine.

This clone was seen a handful of times. The V and J genes are TRBV7-2 and TRBJ1-1; no reliable D call. Germline V lookup: CDR1 SGHTA, CDR2 FQGNSA. V dropped 3 bases and J dropped 4 bases, with 3 bases sitting between them. CDR3 length: 11 amino acids. The CDR3 DNA is TGTGCCAGCAGCTTCGGCACTGAAGCTTTCTTT. Its translation: CASSFGTEAFF.

This rearrangement joins TRBV7-9 to TRBJ1-6; D remains unclear. The CDR3 sequence is 16 residues long. Germline CDR1 is SEHNR and CDR2 is FQNEAQ (reference sequence). V shed 3 bases and J shed 6 bases, with 15 bases lying between them. CDR3 in DNA: TGTGCCAGCAGCTTTGGATCGCCCTCGGGTAATTCACCCCTCCACTTT. It yields the protein CASSFGSPSGNSPLHF. The whole variable domain, remainder taken from reference TRBV7-9 and TRBJ1-6, is DTGVSQNPRHKITKRGQNVTFRCDPISEHNRLYWYRQTLGQGPEFLTYFQNEAQLEKSRLLSDRFSAERPKGSFSTLEIQRTEQGDSAMYLCASSFGSPSGNSPLHFGNGTRLTVT.

The chain recombines TRBV11-2 with TRBJ2-5; D is undetermined. The CDR3 is 12 amino acids. In germline, CDR1 is SGHAT, CDR2 FQNNGV. The V and J ends lost 5 bases and 5 bases respectively, with 9 bases between them. The CDR3 sequence: CASSLSYETQYF. In nucleotides, the CDR3 is TGTGCCAGCAGCCTTAGTTATGAGACCCAGTACTTC.

This CDR3 is CASSLIQSGEKLFF. DNA for the CDR3: TGCGCCAGCAGCTTAATACAGAGCGGTGAAAAACTGTTTTTT. The chain is built from TRBV5-1 and TRBJ1-4; D uncertain. CDR3 size: 14 residues. The V gene lost 2 bases and the J gene lost 7 bases, with 12 bases spanning the gap. Germline assignment: CDR1 SGHRS and CDR2 YFSETQ.

This clone has only one observation. The rearrangement links TRBV28 to TRBJ1-2; D is perhaps TRBD1 (6 bases). Germline CDR1 is MDHEN and CDR2 is SYDVKM. The CDR3 runs to 14 residues. The V and J ends lost 4 bases and 6 bases respectively, with 15 bases between them. CDR3 in amino acids: CASSSGAFQDGYTF. For the CDR3, the DNA is TGTGCCAGCAGTTCGGGGGCTTTTCAGGATGGCTACACCTTC.

The chain links TRBV7-2 to TRBJ2-3; 9 bases line up with TRBD2. Germline V gene lookup returns CDR1 SGHTA and CDR2 FQGNSA. CDR3 length: 16 amino acids. With 2 bases clipped from V and 4 bases from J, the junction kept 7 bases outside the gene matches. Here the CDR3 reads CASSLWRGGLADTQYF. The CDR3 DNA reads TGTGCCAGCAGCTTATGGCGGGGGGGCCTGGCAGATACGCAGTATTTT.

The chain has TRBV5-1 and TRBJ1-2; D gene uncertain. The germline V gene encodes CDR1 SGHRS and CDR2 YFSETQ. This CDR3 has 12 residues. V lost 0 bases to trimming and J lost 4 bases, with 4 bases between them. The CDR3 loop is CASSLEAYGYTF. CDR3 nucleotide sequence: TGCGCCAGCAGCTTGGAGGCCTATGGCTACACCTTC.

The rearrangement joins TRBV15 to TRBJ1-5; D not resolved. V was cut by 0 bases and J by 0 bases, with 12 bases left in between. The CDR3 loop spans 17 amino acids. Germline lookup yields CDR1 LNHNV and CDR2 YYDKDF (reference sequence). CDR3 residues: CATSRDSQASSNQPQHF. The CDR3 DNA is TGTGCCACCAGCAGAGACTCGCAGGCTTCTAGCAATCAGCCCCAGCATTTT. The whole variable domain, filled in from reference TRBV15 and TRBJ1-5, reads DAMVIQNPRYQVTQFGKPVTLSCSQTLNHNVMYWYQQKSSQAPKLLFHYYDKDFNNEADTPDNFQSRRPNTSFCFLDIRSPGLGDTAMYLCATSRDSQASSNQPQHFGDGTRLSIL.

This chain links TRBV12-3 or TRBV12-4 with TRBJ2-1; D might be TRBD1 or TRBD2, each matching 5 bases. The length of the CDR3 is 11 residues. The V and J ends lost 5 bases and 10 bases respectively, with 9 bases between them. The CDR3 sequence: CASSLRDEQFF. The CDR3 bases are TGTGCCAGCAGTCTACGGGACGAGCAGTTCTTC.

This chain joins TRBV15 and TRBJ1-4, with D hard to call. The length of the CDR3 is 16 residues. Deletions cut 0 bases from V and 0 bases from J, with 8 bases between. Germline lookup yields CDR1 LNHNV and CDR2 YYDKDF (reference sequence). CDR3 sequence (DNA): TGTGCCACCAGCAGAGATGTGGCGTCAACTAATGAAAAACTGTTTTTT. Residues: CATSRDVASTNEKLFF.